The rows below give T cell receptor beta chains drawn from one sample of a study of cytomegalovirus exposure and HLA in healthy donors. Profiled with immunoSEQ multiplex PCR; TCRdb holds only in-frame clones, not every one. The sample holds roughly 130,000 clones, 79% seen once. The specimen sequenced was PBMCs. All receptors derive from a young man in good health and CMV-seronegative. Both conserved end residues are part of each CDR3. D genes are given only for firm matches. Rows may omit the clone size; those that give it use once, few, many or a size class.

.,.,TRBJ1-1,TRBV2,CARSGDMNTEAFF,TGTGCCCGCAGTGGAGACATGAACACTGAAGCTTTCTTT
few,.,TRBJ1-5,TRBV6-6,CASRGNAGPQHF,TGTGCCAGCAGGGGCAATGCGGGGCCCCAGCATTTT
once,.,TRBJ1-2,TRBV19,CASTHIGTTGIYGYTF,TGTGCCAGTACCCATATAGGGACCACAGGGATCTATGGCTACACCTTC
.,.,TRBJ2-7,TRBV7-2,CASSLQGPSYEQYF,TGTGCCAGCAGCTTACAGGGCCCATCCTACGAGCAGTACTTC
.,TRBD1,TRBJ1-1,TRBV20-1,CSVGGAYAFF,TGCAGTGTAGGGGGCGCGTATGCTTTCTTT
.,.,TRBJ2-3,TRBV21-1,CASSRPNRVWTDTQYF,TGTGCCAGCAGCAGACCCAACAGGGTATGGACAGATACGCAGTATTTT
.,TRBD1,TRBJ1-2,TRBV6-6,CASSPGTGLNYGYTF,TGTGCCAGCAGTCCCGGGACAGGGTTGAACTATGGCTACACCTTC
.,.,TRBJ1-5,TRBV21-1,CASSPEAQSSNQPQHF,TGTGCCAGCAGCCCTGAGGCCCAGTCTAGCAATCAGCCCCAGCATTTT
once,.,TRBJ1-4,TRBV9,CASSVAGGKKLFF,TGTGCCAGCAGCGTAGCGGGGGGCAAAAAACTGTTTTTT
.,.,TRBJ1-4,TRBV4-2,CASSQPLGGINEKLFF,TGTGCCAGCAGCCAACCGTTGGGGGGAATCAACGAAAAACTGTTTTTT
.,.,TRBJ2-3,TRBV7-2,CASSQTPGEDTQYF,TGTGCCAGCAGCCAAACCCCGGGGGAAGATACGCAGTATTTT
.,.,TRBJ2-2,TRBV18,CASSLLTGELFF,TGTGCCAGCTCATTACTCACCGGGGAGCTGTTTTTT
once,.,TRBJ1-1,TRBV5-1,CASRSQGFATEAFF,TGCGCCAGCAGGTCCCAGGGGTTCGCCACTGAAGCTTTCTTT
.,TRBD1,TRBJ2-7,TRBV11-2,CASSLLFGQAAYEQYF,TGTGCCAGCAGCTTACTCTTCGGACAGGCAGCCTACGAGCAGTACTTC